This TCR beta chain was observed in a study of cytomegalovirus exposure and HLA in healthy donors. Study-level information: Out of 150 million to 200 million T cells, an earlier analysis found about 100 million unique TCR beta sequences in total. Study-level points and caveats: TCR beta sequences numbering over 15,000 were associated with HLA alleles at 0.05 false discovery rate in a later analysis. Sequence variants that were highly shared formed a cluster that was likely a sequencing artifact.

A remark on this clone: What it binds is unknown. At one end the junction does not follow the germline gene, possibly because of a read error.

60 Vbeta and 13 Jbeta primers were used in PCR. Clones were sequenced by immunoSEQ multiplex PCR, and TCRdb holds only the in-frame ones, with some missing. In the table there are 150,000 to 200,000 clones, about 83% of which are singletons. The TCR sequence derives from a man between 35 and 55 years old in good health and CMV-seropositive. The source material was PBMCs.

The DNA of the CDR3 is TGTGCTAGCAGCCCGAGGGAGTCCTACGAGCAGTACTTC. It codes for CASSPRESYEQYF. The chain carries TRBV7-7 and TRBJ2-5; D may be TRBD2 (5 bases). The end of the DNA is better explained by TRBJ2-7, so the J call may be wrong. This CDR3 spans 13 amino acids. The V gene's germline CDR1 is SSHAT and CDR2 FNYEAQ (reference sequence).